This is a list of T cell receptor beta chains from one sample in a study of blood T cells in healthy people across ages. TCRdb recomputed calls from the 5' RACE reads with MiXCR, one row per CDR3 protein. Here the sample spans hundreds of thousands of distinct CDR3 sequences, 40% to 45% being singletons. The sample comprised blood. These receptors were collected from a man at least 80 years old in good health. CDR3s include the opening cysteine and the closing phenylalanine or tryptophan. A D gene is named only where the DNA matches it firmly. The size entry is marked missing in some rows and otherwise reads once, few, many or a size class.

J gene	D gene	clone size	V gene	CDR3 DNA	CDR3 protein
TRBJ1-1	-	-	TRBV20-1	TGCAGTGCCGAGGGGGGGCCGGACACTGAAGCTTTCTTT	CSAEGGPDTEAFF
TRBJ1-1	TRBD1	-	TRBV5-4	TGTGCCAGCAGCGGGCAGGGGGAAGGGATTGAAGCTTTCTTT	CASSGQGEGIEAFF
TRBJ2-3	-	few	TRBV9	TGTGCCAGCAGCTCGGGGGAGCTATACACAGGAGGGCAGTATTTT	CASSSGELYTGGQYF
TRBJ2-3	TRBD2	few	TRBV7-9	TGTGCCAGCAGCGTACCGGGACTAGCGGGATGGGAGCCAGATACGCAGTATTTT	CASSVPGLAGWEPDTQYF
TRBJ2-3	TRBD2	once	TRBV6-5	TGTGCCAGCAACCGACTAGCGGGGGGGGCAGATACGCAGTATTTT	CASNRLAGGADTQYF
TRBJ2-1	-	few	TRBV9	TGTGCCAGCAGCGTAGCTGGGGTTTGGAATGAGCAGTTCTTC	CASSVAGVWNEQFF
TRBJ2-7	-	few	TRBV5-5	TGTGCCAGCATCACTACCCCGGGACATATAGAGAGCGAGCAGTACTTC	CASITTPGHIESEQYF
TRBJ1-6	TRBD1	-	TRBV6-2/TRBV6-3	TGTGCCAGCAGTTACGGACAGGGCTCACCCCTCCACTTT	CASSYGQGSPLHF
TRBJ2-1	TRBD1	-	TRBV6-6	TGTGCCAGCAGCTACCGACAGGGGGCAGATGAGCAGTTCTTC	CASSYRQGADEQFF
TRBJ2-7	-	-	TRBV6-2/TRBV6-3	TGTGCCAGCATCAACGGGGGACAGCCGTACGAGCAGTACTTC	CASINGGQPYEQYF
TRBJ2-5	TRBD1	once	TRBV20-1	TGCAGTGCTAGAGACGACAGGGACCAAGAGACCCAGTACTTC	CSARDDRDQETQYF
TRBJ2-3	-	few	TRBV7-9	TGTGCCAGCAGTCAAAATAGCGTCGCCGGGCGTGCAGATACGCAGTATTTT	CASSQNSVAGRADTQYF
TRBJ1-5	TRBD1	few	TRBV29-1	TGCAGCGTTGTGTGGGACAGGGACCAGCCCCAGCATTTT	CSVVWDRDQPQHF
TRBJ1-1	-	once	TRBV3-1	TGTGCCAGCAGCCAATTGGGGCGGCCGAACACTGAAGCTTTCTTT	CASSQLGRPNTEAFF
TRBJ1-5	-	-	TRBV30	TGTGCCTGGAGTGCGACGGATAGCAATCAGCCCCAGCATTTT	CAWSATDSNQPQHF
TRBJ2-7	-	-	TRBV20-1	TGCAGTGCGTGGGAGTACGAGCAGTACTTC	CSAWEYEQYF
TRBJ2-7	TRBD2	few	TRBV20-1	TGCAGTGCTCCGGGACTAGCGTCTCGCGAGCAGTACTTC	CSAPGLASREQYF
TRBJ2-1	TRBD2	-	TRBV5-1	TGCGCCAGCAGCTTGGCCCTAGCGGGAGGGAAGAATGAGCAGTTCTTC	CASSLALAGGKNEQFF
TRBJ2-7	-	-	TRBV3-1	TGTGCCAGCAGCCAAGCGCCTGAAAGCTCCTACGAGCAGTACTTC	CASSQAPESSYEQYF
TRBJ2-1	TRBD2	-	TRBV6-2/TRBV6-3	TGTGCCAGCAGCCGCGTGTTAGCGGGGGGCAATGAGCAGTTCTTC	CASSRVLAGGNEQFF
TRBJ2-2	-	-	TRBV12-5	TGTGCTAGTGGTTTGTCGACGGCGGCCCTAGGCACCGGGGAGCTGTTTTTT	CASGLSTAALGTGELFF
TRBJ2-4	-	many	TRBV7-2	TGTGCCAGCAGCCAAGGCGTGAACATTCAGTACTTC	CASSQGVNIQYF
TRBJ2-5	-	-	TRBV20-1	TGCAGTGCTAGGTCTCTTTCTGGGGTCTCGGTCGATAGGTACGAGCGGTACTTC	CSARSLSGVSVDRYERYF
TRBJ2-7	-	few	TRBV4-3	TGCGCCAGCAGCCAAGATTTAGCAGGTCCTTTCTACGAGCAGTACTTC	CASSQDLAGPFYEQYF
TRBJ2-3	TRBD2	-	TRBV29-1	TGCAGCGCCCTAAGGGGTAGGGGAGGGGTAGATACGCAGTATTTT	CSALRGRGGVDTQYF
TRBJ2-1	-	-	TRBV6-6	TGTGCCAGCAGTCCAGACCCCCGCTCCTACAATGAGCAGTTCTTC	CASSPDPRSYNEQFF
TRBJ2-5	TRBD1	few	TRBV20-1	TGCAGTGCTAGAAAACCGGGACAGAGAACCCAAGAGACCCAGTACTTC	CSARKPGQRTQETQYF
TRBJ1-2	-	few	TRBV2	TGTGCCAGCAGTGAATTAGGGGACGTGTCGGGGAATGGCTACACCTTC	CASSELGDVSGNGYTF